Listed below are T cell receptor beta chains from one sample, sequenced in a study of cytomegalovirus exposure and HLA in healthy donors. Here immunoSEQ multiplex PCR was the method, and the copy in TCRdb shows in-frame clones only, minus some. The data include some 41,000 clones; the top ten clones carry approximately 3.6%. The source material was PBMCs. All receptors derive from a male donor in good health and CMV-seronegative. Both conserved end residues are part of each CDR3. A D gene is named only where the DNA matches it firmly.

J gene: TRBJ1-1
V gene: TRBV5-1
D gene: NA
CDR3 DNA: TGCGCCAGTACCACAGGGCCAAACACTGAAGCTTTCTTT
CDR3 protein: CASTTGPNTEAFF

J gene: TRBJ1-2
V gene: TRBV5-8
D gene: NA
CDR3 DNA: TGTGCCAGCAGCTCCCTGCTGGCATCTGATATCTATGGCTACACCTTC
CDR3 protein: CASSSLLASDIYGYTF

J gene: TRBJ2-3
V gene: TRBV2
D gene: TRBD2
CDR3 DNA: TGTGCCAGCAGTGAGGCCCTAGCGGTTCAGAGGGATACGCAGTATTTT
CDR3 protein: CASSEALAVQRDTQYF

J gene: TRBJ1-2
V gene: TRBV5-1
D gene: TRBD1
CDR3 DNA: TGCGCCAGCAGCGTGACAGGGGGGAACGGTGGCTACACCTTC
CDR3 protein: CASSVTGGNGGYTF

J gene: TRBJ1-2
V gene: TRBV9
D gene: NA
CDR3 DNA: TGTGCCAGCAGCGGGGGACCGAGCGGGGTAGGCTACACCTTC
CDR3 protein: CASSGGPSGVGYTF

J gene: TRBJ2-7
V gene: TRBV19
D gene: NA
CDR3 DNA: TGTGCCAGTGCCGCTGGGAGCGCCTACGAGCAGTACTTC
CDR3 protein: CASAAGSAYEQYF

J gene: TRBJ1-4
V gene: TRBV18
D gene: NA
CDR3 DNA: TGTGCCAGCTCACCACCGGGCGGGGTGAAGGCTAATGAAAAACTGTTTTTT
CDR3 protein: CASSPPGGVKANEKLFF

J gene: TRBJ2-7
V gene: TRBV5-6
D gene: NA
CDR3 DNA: TGTGCCAGCAGCTACAGCTTCTTTTACGAGCAGTACTTC
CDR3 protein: CASSYSFFYEQYF

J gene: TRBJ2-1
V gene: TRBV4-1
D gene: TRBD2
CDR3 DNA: TGCGCCAGCAGCCAAGAAGGGTTCGGACTAGCGTACAAGTTCTTC
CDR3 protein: CASSQEGFGLAYKFF

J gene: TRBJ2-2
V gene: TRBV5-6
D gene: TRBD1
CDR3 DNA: TGTGCCAGCAGCTTGGTAGGACAGGGGATCACCGGGGAGCTGTTTTTT
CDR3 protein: CASSLVGQGITGELFF

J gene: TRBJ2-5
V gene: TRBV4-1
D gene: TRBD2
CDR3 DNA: TGCGCCAGCAGCCAAGACGGACTAGCGGGGGGACAAGAGACCCAGTACTTC
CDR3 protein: CASSQDGLAGGQETQYF

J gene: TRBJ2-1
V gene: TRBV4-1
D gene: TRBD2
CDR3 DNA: TGCGCCAGCAGCCCGACTAGCGGGGGGCCGGGGAATGAGCAGTTCTTC
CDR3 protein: CASSPTSGGPGNEQFF

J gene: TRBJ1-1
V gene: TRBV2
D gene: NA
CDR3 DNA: TGTGCCAGCCTCGGGGGACGGGGTGAAGCTTTCTTT
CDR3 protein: CASLGGRGEAFF

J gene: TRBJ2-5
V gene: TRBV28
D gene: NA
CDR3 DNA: TGTGCCAGCAGTCCGCGGGGACAGCGAAGACAAGAGACCCAGTACTTC
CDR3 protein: CASSPRGQRRQETQYF

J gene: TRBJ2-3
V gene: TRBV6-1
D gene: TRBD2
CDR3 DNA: TGTGCCAGCAGTGAAGCCCTAGCGGGGGGGCCAAGCACAGATACGCAGTATTTT
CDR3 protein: CASSEALAGGPSTDTQYF

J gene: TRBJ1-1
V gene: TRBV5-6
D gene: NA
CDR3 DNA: TGTGCCAGCAGCAACACGGGACACTCGAACACTGAAGCTTTCTTT
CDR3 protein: CASSNTGHSNTEAFF